This T cell receptor beta chain was obtained from a study of T cell repertoires in cytomegalovirus infection. Study-wide background: Indications of both CMV infection and matching HLA type were provided by public TCR beta signatures.

TCRdb called the reads again in MiXCR, with one record for every CDR3 protein. The table shows approximately 400,000 distinct CDR3 sequences, with 30% to 40% occurring only once. This CDR3 is 15 amino acids long. V lost 3 bases and J 0 bases, leaving 10 bases between the germline ends. Looked up from germline, CDR1 is LNHDA and CDR2 is SQIVND (reference sequence). This TCR was recovered from a human donor in good health (CMV status not recorded). Some clones in this sample may be carry-over from other donors' samples. The sequencing sample was made of PBMCs. This chain connects TRBV19 to TRBJ2-3; no definite D call. CDR3 protein: CASSISAGSTDTQYF. DNA for the CDR3: TGTGCCAGTAGTATTTCCGCCGGAAGCACAGATACGCAGTATTTT.